This TCR beta chain was found in a study of T cells in Graves' hyperthyroidism and ophthalmopathy. At least ten counts were recorded for this clonotype. Its antigen remains unidentified. Germline lookup yields CDR1 SEHNR and CDR2 FQNEAQ (reference sequence). With V trimmed by 5 bases and J by 7 bases, 9 bases remained unmatched. The CDR3 totals 15 residues. Researchers took RNA transcripts and amplified the TCR beta CDR3 regions from them. The HTBI primer set served for first-round RT-PCR of the TCR CDR3. TCRdb re-analysed the multiplex PCR reads in MiXCR, keeping a single row per CDR3 protein. The table includes about 200,000 distinct CDR3 sequences, more than 15% detected once. Overall study results and limits: In validation, the model predicted ophthalmopathy. These predictions came a median about 6 months before onset.

The sequencing sample was made of blood. The source is a man between 50 and 59 years old with Graves' hyperthyroidism. The chain joins TRBV7-9 to TRBJ2-1; 9 bases fit TRBD2. The CDR3 is CASSPGLAGWNEQFF. The CDR3, as DNA: TGTGCCAGCAGCCCGGGGCTAGCGGGATGGAATGAGCAGTTCTTC.